These 22 T cell receptor beta chains were all obtained from the same sample, sequenced in a study of cytotoxic CD8 clonotypes in ibrutinib-treated CLL. Method: immunoSEQ multiplex PCR; TCRdb's copy keeps in-frame clones and lacks some. The sample carries about 300,000 clones, about 64% recorded once. Specimen: PBMCs, collected after 36 months of ibrutinib treatment. The receptor source for this set is a human donor with chronic lymphocytic leukemia.

The rearrangement links TRBV10-3 to TRBJ1-2, with 8 bases identical to TRBD1. Trimming removed 4 bases from V and 8 bases from J; junction bases left unmatched: 12. The germline V gene encodes CDR1 ENHRY and CDR2 SYGVKD. The CDR3 is made up of 15 amino acids. CDR3 nucleotides: TGTGCCATCAGTGCAAACCCAGGGGGCCGGGAAGGCTACACCTTC. Its protein product is CAISANPGGREGYTF.

In DNA, the CDR3 is TGTGCCAGCGGAGACAGGACGTCCTATGGCTACACCTTC. This translates into CASGDRTSYGYTF. V usage is TRBV27 and J usage is TRBJ1-2; perhaps TRBD1 as D (6 bases). Germline V gene lookup returns CDR1 MNHEY and CDR2 SMNVEV (reference sequence). V lost 8 bases to trimming and J lost 4 bases, with 14 bases between them. The CDR3 length is 13 residues.

The chain recombines TRBV11-2 with TRBJ1-2; the D is unclear. The CDR3 spans 12 residues. The V and J ends lost 0 bases and 10 bases respectively, with 9 bases between them. Germline loops: CDR1 SGHAT, CDR2 FQNNGV. CDR3 coding DNA: TGTGCCAGCAGCTTAGATGAGTCGGACTACACCTTC. Translating gives CASSLDESDYTF.

The chain couples TRBV13 to TRBJ2-7; D is possibly TRBD2 (5 bases). The length of the CDR3 is 14 residues. V was cut by 9 bases and J by 2 bases, with 17 bases left in between. Germline V gene data show CDR1 as PRHDT and CDR2 as FYEKMQ (reference sequence). Here the CDR3 DNA reads TGTGCCAGTCTCGTGGCGGACTTCCCCTACGAGCAGTACTTC. The encoded protein is CASLVADFPYEQYF.

This rearrangement joins TRBV6-6 to TRBJ1-1; maybe TRBD1 (6 bases). The V gene's germline CDR1 is MNHNY and CDR2 SVGAGI (reference sequence). The CDR3 contains 13 residues. The V end was cut by 7 bases, the J end by 7 bases, with 16 bases between. The CDR3 protein is CASTARDIVEAFF. CDR3 coding DNA: TGTGCCAGCACCGCCCGGGACATCGTTGAAGCTTTCTTT.

J is TRBJ1-2 and V is TRBV6-5; D remains ambiguous. Trimming pared 0 bases from V and 4 bases from J, leaving 9 bases between. The CDR3 has 14 residues. Germline V lookup: CDR1 MNHEY, CDR2 SVGAGI. CDR3 DNA sequence: TGTGCCAGCAGTTACTCGAGGGCAGGCTATGGCTACACCTTC. It yields the protein CASSYSRAGYGYTF.

The chain uses TRBV9 and TRBJ2-7; the D gene is possibly TRBD1 (6 bases). Trimming cost V 0 bases and J 3 bases, with 22 bases left between them. The CDR3 runs to 18 residues. From germline, CDR1 is SGDLS and CDR2 YYNGEE. Written as DNA, the CDR3 is TGTGCCAGCAGCGTAGCGGCAGACACAGGGAAAACTATCTACGAGCAGTACTTC. It codes for CASSVAADTGKTIYEQYF.

The chain has TRBV19 and TRBJ2-7, with 8 nucleotides matching TRBD1. This CDR3 spans 13 amino acids. CDR1 is LNHDA, CDR2 SQIVND, per germline (reference sequence). Unmatched junction bases numbered 5, after V lost 5 bases and J lost 5 bases. DNA for the CDR3: TGTGCCAGTAGTCGGACAGGGAGGAACGAGCAGTACTTC. Amino acid sequence: CASSRTGRNEQYF.

The genes are TRBV11-2 and TRBJ2-2; D is undetermined. This CDR3 region has 15 residues. V lost 5 bases to trimming and J lost 0 bases, with 10 bases between them. Per the germline V gene, CDR1 is SGHAT and CDR2 is FQNNGV. The CDR3 DNA reads TGTGCCAGCAGCAAGGCCATCGCGAACACCGGGGAGCTGTTTTTT. Amino acids: CASSKAIANTGELFF.

The chain joins TRBV4-1 to TRBJ1-4; D is undetermined. V lost 5 bases and J lost 9, with 16 bases in between. Per germline, CDR1 MGHRA and CDR2 YSYEKL. This CDR3 is built from 14 residues. CDR3 amino acids: CASSGLGGVQKLFF. The DNA for the CDR3 is TGCGCCAGCAGCGGTTTGGGTGGGGTCCAAAAACTGTTTTTT.

This clone has a handful of counts. This chain joins TRBV21-1 and TRBJ1-5; TRBD1 is the table's D call, not checked against the DNA. TRBV21-1 is recorded as a pseudogene. This CDR3 is built from 17 residues. This chain's CDR3 is CASSNPPTGPGDQPQHF. The CDR3, as DNA: TGTGCCAGCAGCAACCCTCCGACAGGGCCAGGAGATCAGCCCCAGCATTTT.

This clone was detected a few times. CDR3 sequence (DNA): TGTGCCAGTAGTATTAGCGGGACAGGGCGGCCCTACGAGCAGTACTTC. It yields the protein CASSISGTGRPYEQYF. The rearrangement joins TRBV19 to TRBJ2-7; D is perhaps TRBD1 (9 bases). This CDR3 comprises 16 residues. Trimming took off 3 bases at V and 2 bases at J, with 17 bases between the two ends. Germline-derived CDR1 and CDR2 are LNHDA and SQIVND (reference sequence).

The CDR3 sequence: CASSLISGGIETQYF. In DNA form, the CDR3 reads TGTGCCAGCAGCTTAATCAGCGGGGGGATAGAGACCCAGTACTTC. The chain joins TRBV7-9 to TRBJ2-5, with TRBD2 matching over 9 bases. Losses at the gene ends were 2 bases for V and 4 bases for J; bases not matched to a gene: 5. The germline V gene has CDR1 SEHNR and CDR2 FQNEAQ (reference sequence). The CDR3 spans 15 residues.

The rearrangement links TRBV7-2 to TRBJ1-1, with 8 nucleotides matching TRBD1. The CDR3 runs to 14 residues. The germline V gene has CDR1 SGHTA and CDR2 FQGNSA. The ends lost 4 bases at V and 1 base at J; junction bases unmatched: 2. The CDR3 is CASSWTGKNTEAFF. The CDR3 DNA sequence: TGTGCCAGCAGCTGGACAGGGAAGAACACTGAAGCTTTCTTT.

This chain uses TRBV4-1 with TRBJ2-7, with D unresolved. The CDR3 is 15 residues long. V lost 0 bases and J 1 base, leaving 10 bases between the germline ends. CDR1 is MGHRA, CDR2 YSYEKL, per germline. CDR3: CASSQEAVSSYEQYF. The CDR3 DNA reads TGCGCCAGCAGCCAAGAGGCCGTAAGTTCCTACGAGCAGTACTTC.

The V gene is TRBV11-1, the J gene TRBJ2-7; possibly TRBD2 for D (6 bases). Germline loops: CDR1 SGHAT, CDR2 FQDESV (reference sequence). The ends were cut back, 5 bases at V and 2 bases at J, with 13 bases in the middle. This CDR3 has 14 amino acids. The CDR3 loop reads CASSVPGGPYEQYF. The CDR3 DNA is TGTGCCAGCAGCGTCCCCGGGGGTCCCTACGAGCAGTACTTC.

The chain is built from TRBV7-9 and TRBJ1-2; TRBD1 matches at 8 bases. Trimming at V came to 0 bases and at J to 4 bases, leaving 4 bases not matched to a gene. The CDR3 consists of 15 residues. In germline, CDR1 is SEHNR, CDR2 FQNEAQ (reference sequence). CDR3 amino acids: CASSLADRASYGYTF. The CDR3 DNA reads as TGTGCCAGCAGCTTAGCGGACAGGGCGAGCTATGGCTACACCTTC.

V is TRBV7-3 and J is TRBJ2-2; the D call may be TRBD1 or TRBD2 (5 bases each). Germline CDR1 reads SGHTA; CDR2 reads FQGTGA. This CDR3 has 14 amino acids. Trimming pared 0 bases from V and 5 bases from J, leaving 7 bases between. CDR3 bases: TGTGCCAGCAGCTTAACCAGGGAGACCGGGGAGCTGTTTTTT. Its translation is CASSLTRETGELFF.

CDR3 coding DNA: TGTGCCAGCAGCCACAGGGGCCGTCAGCCCCAGCATTTT. It translates to CASSHRGRQPQHF. The rearrangement links TRBV27 to TRBJ1-5; 7 nucleotides line up with TRBD1. CDR1 is MNHEY and CDR2 is SMNVEV in the germline V gene (reference sequence). The CDR3 runs to 13 residues. With 6 bases clipped from V and 6 bases from J, the junction kept 5 bases outside the gene matches.

The J gene is TRBJ1-5, the V gene TRBV10-3, with TRBD1 matching over 7 bases. The CDR3 loop spans 16 amino acids. Germline CDR1 reads ENHRY; CDR2 reads SYGVKD. V was clipped by 3 bases and J by 5 bases; unmatched bases: 10. CDR3 protein: CAISDHRGNLDQPQHF. In DNA form, the CDR3 reads TGTGCCATCAGTGATCACAGGGGTAATCTTGATCAGCCCCAGCATTTT.

The table lists this clone with a few counts. The rearrangement joins TRBV7-3 to TRBJ2-5; 10 bases line up with TRBD2. The CDR3 totals 15 residues. The V and J ends lost 5 bases and 2 bases, in that order; junction bases with no gene match: 5. CDR1 SGHTA and CDR2 FQGTGA come from the germline V gene. The CDR3 region is CASSPQLAGQETQYF. CDR3 bases: TGTGCCAGCAGCCCCCAACTAGCGGGGCAAGAGACCCAGTACTTC.

The chain carries TRBV5-6 and TRBJ2-1; tentatively, D is TRBD2 (8 bases). The CDR3 is 16 residues long. CDR1 and CDR2 (germline): SGHDT, YYEEEE. The ends were cut back, 3 bases at V and 7 bases at J, with 20 bases in the middle. CDR3 DNA: TGTGCCAGCAGCTCCTACCGACAGGGCGGGAGGAATGAGCAGTTCTTC. Residues: CASSSYRQGGRNEQFF.